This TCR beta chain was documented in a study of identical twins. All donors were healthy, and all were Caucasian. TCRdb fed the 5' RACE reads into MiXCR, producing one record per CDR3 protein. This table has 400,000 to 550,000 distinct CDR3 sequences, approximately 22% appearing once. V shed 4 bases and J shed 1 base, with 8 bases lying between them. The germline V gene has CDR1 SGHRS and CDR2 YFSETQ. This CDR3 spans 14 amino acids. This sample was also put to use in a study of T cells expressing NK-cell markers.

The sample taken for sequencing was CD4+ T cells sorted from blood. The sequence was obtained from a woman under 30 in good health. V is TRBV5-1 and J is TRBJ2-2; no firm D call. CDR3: CASSNRQNTGELFF. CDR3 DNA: TGCGCCAGCAGCAACCGGCAGAACACCGGGGAGCTGTTTTTT.